The T cell receptor beta chain described here comes from a study of blood T cell repertoires in COVID-19 (dated by TCRdb to 2018 to 2021). As for the study more broadly: The collaborator samples originated in the United States, Italy and Spain and spanned the acute and convalescent phases of COVID-19. Sample metadata almost always included a de-identified subject ID, COVID-19 status, age in years and sex. Samples came from the ongoing ImmuneRACE study (first 160 participants) plus 1,254 subjects from 6 global collaborators. The material from the prospective study consisted of cDNA or gDNA derived from T cells, B-cell-depleted T cells, or PBMCs. Subjects who had been exposed to COVID-19, were actively infected with it, or had recovered from it provided the deeply sampled blood TCRbeta repertoires that made up the dataset. Where available, HLA class I and class II types were taken from metadata supplied by the sample provider and were not determined by assay-based typing. The repertoires were released in a freely available public database meant as a resource for research on the immune response to SARS-CoV-2. Results the study describes overall, beyond this receptor: Clinical and demographic metadata were provided uncurated, with the amount varying by source and participant.

Sequences MDHEN (CDR1) and SYDVKM (CDR2) are obtained from the germline V gene. CDR3 length: 16 amino acids, cysteine to phenylalanine. Only the CDR3 DNA stays, 48 bases, in frame from base 1. V sheds 4 bases and J sheds 0 bases, leaving 14 bases between their ends. To note about this clone: The target of this receptor is not known. There are no base qualities to consult, and no much larger clone falls within one base.

TCRbeta CDR3 regions were amplified from genomic DNA by means of the immunoSEQ Assay, a bias-controlled multiplex PCR. Processing in the source paper ran as follows. The number of nucleated cells in each sample was estimated from the amplification of reference gene primers within the assay. To quantify the absolute abundance of each unique TCRbeta CDR3 rearrangement, sequence reads were collapsed and filtered. For each sample, productive Simpson clonality was calculated as the square root of Simpson's diversity index across productive rearrangements. In its TCRdb copy, this immuneACCESS table keeps in-frame sequences only and misses some clones. Where compared with another copy, unresolved V genes explain less than half of these, and the others have no known cause. That table gives V, J and clone size, and the DNA gave D and trimming. The sample table shows fewer than 500,000 clones, and approximately 86% are seen once. The ten largest clonotypes hold roughly 0.7% of the sample.

Enrolling through a virtual design, the prospective study's participants ranged in age from roughly 18 to 89 years and lived across some 23 United States geographic areas. In the prospective study, participants were assigned to cohorts based on the clinical history participants reported in a screening survey and a study questionnaire. Recovered participants in ImmuneRACE Cohort 3 were defined by two consecutive negative NP/OP PCR tests, clearance by a healthcare professional, or resolution of symptoms. In the prospective study, whole blood, serum and a nasopharyngeal or oropharyngeal swab were collected from each participant by mobile phlebotomists. Additional blood draws and questionnaires over an approximately 2-month period could optionally be provided by prospective study participants. Blood samples from the prospective study were shipped frozen or at room temperature prior to DNA extraction.

The rearrangement joined TRBV28 to TRBJ2-3; the D gene cannot be named for sure. The sequence derives from a young woman who had recovered from COVID-19. The specimen sequenced was PBMCs or T cells enriched from blood (not recorded which). The DNA is as follows: TGTGCCAGCAGTTCCCCCCATACTTCTAGCACAGATACGCAGTATTTT. Its translation is CASSSPHTSSTDTQYF.